The clone carrying this T cell receptor beta chain was recorded many times. Its specificity is not known. Healthy Caucasians made up all donors. The data were taken from a study of identical twins. Overall study results and limits: The more abundant beta clonotypes in cord blood had fewer insertions, and memory repertoires did not show this.

TCRdb independently ran MiXCR on the 5' RACE reads; one entry per CDR3 protein. Of about 690,000 distinct CDR3 sequences in the sample, approximately 6% were seen once. The CDR3 is made up of 14 amino acids. Per germline, CDR1 SGHRS and CDR2 YFSETQ. The germline V and J ends were trimmed by 0 bases and 8 bases, with 12 bases remaining between them. Material: naive T cells sorted from blood. The sequence derives from a man between 18 and 35 years old in good health. V usage is TRBV5-1 and J usage is TRBJ2-1; no firm D call. The DNA of the CDR3 is TGCGCCAGCAGCTTGGCTGGGCCCTCTGATGAGCAGTTCTTC. Its protein is CASSLAGPSDEQFF.